A selection of T cell receptor beta chains follows, all from one sample in a study of long-term antiretroviral therapy in people with HIV. Assay used: immunoSEQ multiplex PCR; TCRdb lists only in-frame clones, some missing. Found here are around 34,000 clones, roughly 74% of them singletons; the top ten hold 3.4%. The specimen comprised unsorted PBMCs, sampled 3 years after starting antiretroviral therapy. These receptor sequences come from a middle-aged man with HIV. Both conserved end residues are part of each CDR3. The D gene is left open where the match is weak. Size is stated for part of the rows, as once, few or many counts, or as a class when the clone is expanded.

TRBV5-5,NA,NA,14,TRBJ1-2,CASSFQRGMGPSYF,TGTGCCAGCAGCTTTCAGCGGGGGATGGGCCCCTCGTACTTC
TRBV2,TRBD1,few,15,TRBJ1-6,CASGGQGVRNSPLHF,TGTGCCAGCGGGGGACAGGGAGTCAGGAATTCACCCCTCCACTTT
TRBV5-1,TRBD1,NA,16,TRBJ2-7,CASSPSSGTGGGEQYF,TGCGCCAGCAGCCCTTCTTCCGGGACAGGGGGCGGCGAGCAGTACTTC
TRBV18,NA,NA,14,TRBJ2-3,CASSPWGTTDTQYF,TGTGCCAGCTCACCATGGGGCACCACAGATACGCAGTATTTT
TRBV29-1,TRBD2,NA,14,TRBJ2-7,CSVARTSGRYEQYF,TGCAGCGTAGCACGGACTAGCGGGAGGTACGAGCAGTACTTC
TRBV19,NA,NA,13,TRBJ2-2,CASSMLDTGELFF,TGTGCCAGTAGTATGCTGGACACCGGGGAGCTGTTTTTT
TRBV5-1,TRBD2,NA,15,TRBJ2-3,CASSLNGRALDTQYF,TGCGCCAGCAGCTTGAACGGGAGGGCCCTAGATACGCAGTATTTT
TRBV5-6,NA,once,13,TRBJ2-7,CASSTLTDYEQYF,TGTGCCAGCAGCACCCTGACAGACTACGAGCAGTACTTC
TRBV9,NA,few,15,TRBJ2-7,CASSVAMGAGYEQYF,TGTGCCAGCAGCGTAGCTATGGGAGCTGGTTACGAGCAGTACTTC
TRBV29-1,TRBD2,NA,14,TRBJ2-3,CSVDLAGGPDTQYF,TGCAGCGTTGATCTAGCGGGGGGGCCAGATACGCAGTATTTT
TRBV7-2,NA,NA,14,TRBJ2-2,CASSRQRVTGELFF,TGTGCCAGCAGCCGCCAGCGAGTCACCGGGGAGCTGTTTTTT
TRBV7-2,NA,few,12,TRBJ2-1,CASSQKYNEQFF,TGTGCCAGCAGCCAGAAGTACAATGAGCAGTTCTTC
TRBV6-1,NA,few,13,TRBJ1-5,CASSEGYNQPQHF,TGTGCCAGCAGTGAAGGATACAATCAGCCCCAGCATTTT
TRBV29-1,NA,NA,13,TRBJ1-1,CSAFRDGETEAFF,TGCAGCGCCTTCCGGGACGGCGAAACTGAAGCTTTCTTT
TRBV6-1,TRBD1,NA,13,TRBJ1-4,CASRRQGHEKLFF,TGTGCCAGCAGGCGACAGGGGCATGAAAAACTGTTTTTT
TRBV27,TRBD1,NA,15,TRBJ1-4,CASSLLGTGLEKLFF,TGTGCCAGCAGTTTACTTGGGACAGGGCTTGAAAAACTGTTTTTT
TRBV27,NA,NA,15,TRBJ1-5,CASSIRGVSNQPQHF,TGTGCCAGCAGTATAAGGGGGGTGAGCAATCAGCCCCAGCATTTT
TRBV14,NA,NA,16,TRBJ2-2,CASSSQGLYNTGELFF,TGTGCCAGCAGCTCCCAGGGACTTTACAACACCGGGGAGCTGTTTTTT
TRBV19,NA,once,15,TRBJ1-6,CASSISGQVGSALHF,TGTGCCAGTAGTATCTCAGGGCAGGTCGGTTCGGCCCTCCACTTT
TRBV28,TRBD2,NA,17,TRBJ2-7,CASSFPLSGTVRYEQYF,TGTGCCAGCAGTTTCCCCCTAAGCGGGACGGTGAGATACGAGCAGTACTTC
TRBV5-1,NA,NA,16,TRBJ1-2,CASSLGAGTAPYGYTF,TGCGCCAGCAGCTTGGGGGCCGGGACCGCGCCATATGGCTACACCTTC
TRBV20-1,NA,NA,10,TRBJ1-2,CTLYSGGYTF,TGCACCCTGTACTCTGGAGGCTACACCTTC
TRBV27,TRBD1,NA,16,TRBJ2-1,CASSQTGGELYNEQFF,TGTGCCAGCAGCCAGACAGGGGGCGAGCTATACAATGAGCAGTTCTTC
TRBV2,NA,NA,14,TRBJ2-3,CASSLGTQEDTQYF,TGTGCCAGCAGCCTAGGGACGCAGGAGGATACGCAGTATTTT
TRBV6-5,NA,NA,14,TRBJ1-2,CASSYVAGLNGYTF,TGTGCCAGCAGTTACGTAGCGGGTCTTAATGGCTACACCTTC
TRBV28,NA,NA,15,TRBJ2-3,CASSLKTGSTDTQYF,TGTGCCAGCAGCCTAAAAACAGGGAGCACAGATACGCAGTATTTT